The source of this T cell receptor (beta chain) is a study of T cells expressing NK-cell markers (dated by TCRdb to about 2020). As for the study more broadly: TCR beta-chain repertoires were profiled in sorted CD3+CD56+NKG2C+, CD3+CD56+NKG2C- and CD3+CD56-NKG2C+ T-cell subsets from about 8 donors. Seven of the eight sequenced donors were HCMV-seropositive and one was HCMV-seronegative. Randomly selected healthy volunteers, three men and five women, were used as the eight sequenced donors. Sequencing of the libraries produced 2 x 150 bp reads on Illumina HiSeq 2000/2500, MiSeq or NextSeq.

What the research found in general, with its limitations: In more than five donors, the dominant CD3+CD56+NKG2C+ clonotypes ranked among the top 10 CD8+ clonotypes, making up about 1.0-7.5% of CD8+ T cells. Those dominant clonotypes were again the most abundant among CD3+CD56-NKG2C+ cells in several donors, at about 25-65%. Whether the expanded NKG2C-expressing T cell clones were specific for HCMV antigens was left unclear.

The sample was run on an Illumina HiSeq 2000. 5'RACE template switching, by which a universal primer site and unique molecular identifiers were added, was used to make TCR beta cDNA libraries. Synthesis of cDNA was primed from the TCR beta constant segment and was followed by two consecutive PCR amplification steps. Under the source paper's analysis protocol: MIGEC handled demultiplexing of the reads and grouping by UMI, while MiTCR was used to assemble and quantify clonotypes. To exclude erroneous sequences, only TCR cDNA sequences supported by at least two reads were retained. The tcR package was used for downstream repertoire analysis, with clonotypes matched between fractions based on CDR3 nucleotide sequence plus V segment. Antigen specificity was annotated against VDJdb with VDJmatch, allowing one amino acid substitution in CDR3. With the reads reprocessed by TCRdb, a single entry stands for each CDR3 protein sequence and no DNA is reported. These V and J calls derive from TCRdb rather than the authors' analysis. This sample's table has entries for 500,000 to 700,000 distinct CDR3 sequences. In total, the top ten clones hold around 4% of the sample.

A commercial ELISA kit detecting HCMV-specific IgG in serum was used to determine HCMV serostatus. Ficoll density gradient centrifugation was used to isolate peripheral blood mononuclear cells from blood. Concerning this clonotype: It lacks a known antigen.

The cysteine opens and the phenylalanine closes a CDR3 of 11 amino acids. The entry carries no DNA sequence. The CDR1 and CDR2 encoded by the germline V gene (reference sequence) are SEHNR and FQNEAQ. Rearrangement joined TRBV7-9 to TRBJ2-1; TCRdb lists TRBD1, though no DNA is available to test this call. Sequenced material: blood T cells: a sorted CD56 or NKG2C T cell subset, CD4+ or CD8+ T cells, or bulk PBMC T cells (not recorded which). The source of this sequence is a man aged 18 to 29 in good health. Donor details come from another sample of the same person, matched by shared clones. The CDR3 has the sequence CASSFRVERFF.